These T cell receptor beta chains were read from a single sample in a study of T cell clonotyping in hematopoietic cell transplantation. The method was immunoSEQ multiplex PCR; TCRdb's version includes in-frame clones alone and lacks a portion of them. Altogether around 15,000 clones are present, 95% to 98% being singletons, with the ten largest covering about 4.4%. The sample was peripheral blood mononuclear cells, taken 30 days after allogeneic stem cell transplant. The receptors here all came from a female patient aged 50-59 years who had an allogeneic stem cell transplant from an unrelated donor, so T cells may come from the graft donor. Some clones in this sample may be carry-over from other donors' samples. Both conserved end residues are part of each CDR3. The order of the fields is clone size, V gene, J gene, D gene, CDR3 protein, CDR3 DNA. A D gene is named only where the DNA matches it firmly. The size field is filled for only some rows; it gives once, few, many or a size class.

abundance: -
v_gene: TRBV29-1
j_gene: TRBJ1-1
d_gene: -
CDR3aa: CSVELREGTEAFF
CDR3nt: TGCAGCGTTGAGCTCCGGGAGGGCACTGAAGCTTTCTTT

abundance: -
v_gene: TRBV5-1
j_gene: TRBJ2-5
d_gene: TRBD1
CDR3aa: CASSQLQGALETQYF
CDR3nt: TGCGCCAGCAGCCAACTACAGGGGGCTCTTGAGACCCAGTACTTC

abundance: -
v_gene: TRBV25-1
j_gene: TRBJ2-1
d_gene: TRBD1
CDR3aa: CASSEPGSGTVLFF
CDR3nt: TGTGCCAGCAGTGAACCGGGGTCGGGGACAGTGTTGTTCTTC

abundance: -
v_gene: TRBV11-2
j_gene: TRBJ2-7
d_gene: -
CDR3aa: CASSVSYEQYF
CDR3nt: TGTGCCAGCAGCGTCTCCTACGAGCAGTACTTC

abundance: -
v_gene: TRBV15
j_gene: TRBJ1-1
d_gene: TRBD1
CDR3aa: CATSTTGWTEAFF
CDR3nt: TGTGCCACCAGCACGACAGGGTGGACTGAAGCTTTCTTT

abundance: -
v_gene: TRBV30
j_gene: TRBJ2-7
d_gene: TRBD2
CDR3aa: CAIAGDTSYSEQYF
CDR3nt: TGTGCAATAGCGGGGGACACCTCCTACTCCGAGCAGTACTTC

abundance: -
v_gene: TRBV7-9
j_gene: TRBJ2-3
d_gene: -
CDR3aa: CASRPASTDTQYF
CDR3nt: TGTGCCAGCAGGCCGGCGAGCACAGATACGCAGTATTTT

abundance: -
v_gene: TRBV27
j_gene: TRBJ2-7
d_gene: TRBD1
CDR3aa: CASRTTGGNTYEQYF
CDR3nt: TGTGCCAGCAGAACTACAGGGGGAAACACCTACGAGCAGTACTTC

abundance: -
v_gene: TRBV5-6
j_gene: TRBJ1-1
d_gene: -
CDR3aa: CASNPSLGGNTEAFF
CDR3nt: TGTGCCAGCAACCCGTCCCTTGGGGGGAACACTGAAGCTTTCTTT

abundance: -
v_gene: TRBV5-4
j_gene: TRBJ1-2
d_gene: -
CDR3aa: CASSLGTNYGYTF
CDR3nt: TGTGCCAGCAGCTTGGGCACTAACTATGGCTACACCTTC

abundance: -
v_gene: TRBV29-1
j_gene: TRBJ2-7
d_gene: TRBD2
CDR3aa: CSVEPGGSSYEQYF
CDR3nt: TGCAGCGTTGAACCGGGAGGAAGCTCCTACGAGCAGTACTTC

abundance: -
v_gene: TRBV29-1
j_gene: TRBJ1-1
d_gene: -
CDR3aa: CSVEVAGEAFF
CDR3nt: TGCAGCGTTGAAGTGGCAGGTGAAGCTTTCTTT

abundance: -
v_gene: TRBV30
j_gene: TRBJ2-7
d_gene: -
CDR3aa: CAWRARAGEQYF
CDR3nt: TGTGCCTGGAGAGCCAGGGCGGGCGAGCAGTACTTC

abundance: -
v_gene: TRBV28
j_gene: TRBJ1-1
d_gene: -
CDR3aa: CASSLRGTEAFF
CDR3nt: TGTGCCAGCAGTTTAAGGGGCACTGAAGCTTTCTTT

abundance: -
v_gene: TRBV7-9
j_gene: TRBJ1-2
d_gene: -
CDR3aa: CASSSSGRDGYTF
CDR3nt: TGTGCCAGCAGCTCGTCCGGGCGGGATGGCTACACCTTC

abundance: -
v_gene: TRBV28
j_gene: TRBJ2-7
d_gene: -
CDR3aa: CASSIRTGINYEQYF
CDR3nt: TGTGCCAGCAGCATTCGGACCGGGATCAACTACGAGCAGTACTTC

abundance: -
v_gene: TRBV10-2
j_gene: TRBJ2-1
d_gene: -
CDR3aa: CASSESRFYEQFF
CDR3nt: TGCGCCAGCAGTGAGTCTCGGTTCTATGAGCAGTTCTTC

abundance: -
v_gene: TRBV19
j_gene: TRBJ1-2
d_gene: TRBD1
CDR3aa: CASSQTSGTGMGYGYTF
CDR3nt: TGTGCCAGTAGTCAAACCTCCGGGACAGGGATGGGCTATGGCTACACCTTC

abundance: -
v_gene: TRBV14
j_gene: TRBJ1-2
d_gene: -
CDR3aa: CASSQKAGDYGYTF
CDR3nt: TGTGCCAGCAGCCAAAAAGCTGGGGACTATGGCTACACCTTC

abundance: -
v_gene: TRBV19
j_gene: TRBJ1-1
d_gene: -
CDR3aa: CASSHPGGGTEAFF
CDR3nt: TGTGCCAGTAGTCACCCTGGGGGGGGGACTGAAGCTTTCTTT

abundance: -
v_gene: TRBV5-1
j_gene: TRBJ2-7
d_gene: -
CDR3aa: CASSFGTSDSYEQYF
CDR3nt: TGCGCCAGCAGCTTCGGGACTTCAGACTCCTACGAGCAGTACTTC

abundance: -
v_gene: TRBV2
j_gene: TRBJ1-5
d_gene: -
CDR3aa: CASRAPFANQPQHF
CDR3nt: TGTGCCAGCAGAGCTCCATTTGCCAATCAGCCCCAGCATTTT

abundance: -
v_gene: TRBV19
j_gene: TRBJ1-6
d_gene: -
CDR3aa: CASSMQGDKYSPLHF
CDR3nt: TGTGCCAGTAGTATGCAAGGAGACAAATATTCACCCCTCCACTTT

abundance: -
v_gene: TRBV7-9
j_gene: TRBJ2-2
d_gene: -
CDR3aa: CASSFPGKNTGELFF
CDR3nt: TGTGCCAGCAGCTTCCCGGGAAAGAACACCGGGGAGCTGTTTTTT

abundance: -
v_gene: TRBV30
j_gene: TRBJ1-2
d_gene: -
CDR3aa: CAWSDRGGYTF
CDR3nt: TGTGCCTGGAGTGATCGCGGGGGCTACACCTTC

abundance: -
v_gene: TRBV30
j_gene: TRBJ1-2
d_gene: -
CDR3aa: CAWSRTTYGYTF
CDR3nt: TGTGCCTGGAGCAGGACTACCTATGGCTACACCTTC

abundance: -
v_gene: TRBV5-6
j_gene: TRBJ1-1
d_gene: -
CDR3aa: CASSRNTEAFF
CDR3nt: TGTGCCAGCAGCCGTAACACTGAAGCTTTCTTT

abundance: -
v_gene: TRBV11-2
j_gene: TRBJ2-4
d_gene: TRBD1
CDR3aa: CASSPGTENIQYF
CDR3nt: TGTGCCAGCAGCCCAGGGACAGAAAACATTCAGTACTTC

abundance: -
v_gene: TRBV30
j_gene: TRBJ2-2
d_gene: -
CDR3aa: CASSRQMSNTGELFF
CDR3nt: TGTGCCTCCTCCCGGCAGATGTCGAACACCGGGGAGCTGTTTTTT

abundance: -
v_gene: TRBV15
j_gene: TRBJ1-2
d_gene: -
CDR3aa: CATKQGHNYGYTF
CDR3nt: TGTGCCACCAAGCAGGGTCACAACTATGGCTACACCTTC

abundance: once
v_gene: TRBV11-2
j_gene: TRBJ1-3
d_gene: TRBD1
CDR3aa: CASRSGTGGDSGNTIYF
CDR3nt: TGTGCCAGCAGATCCGGGACAGGGGGAGACTCTGGAAACACCATATATTTT

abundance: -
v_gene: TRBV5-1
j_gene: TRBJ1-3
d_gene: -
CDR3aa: CASSTGGGSGNTIYF
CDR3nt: TGCGCCAGCAGTACCGGCGGGGGCTCTGGAAACACCATATATTTT

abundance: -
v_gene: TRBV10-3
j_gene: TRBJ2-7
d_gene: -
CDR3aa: CAITPVWRPPRNYEQYF
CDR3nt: TGTGCCATCACCCCGGTCTGGAGGCCTCCGAGGAACTACGAGCAGTACTTC

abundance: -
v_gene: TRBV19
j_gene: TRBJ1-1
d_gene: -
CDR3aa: CASSIRDSRTEAFF
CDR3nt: TGTGCCAGTAGTATTCGCGACAGCCGCACTGAAGCTTTCTTT

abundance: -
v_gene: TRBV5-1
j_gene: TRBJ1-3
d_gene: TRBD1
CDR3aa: CASSLAGGGGNTIYF
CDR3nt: TGCGCCAGCAGCTTGGCAGGGGGCGGTGGAAACACCATATATTTT

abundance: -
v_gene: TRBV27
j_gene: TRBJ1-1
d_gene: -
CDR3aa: CASSPNGATEAFF
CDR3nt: TGTGCCAGCAGCCCTAACGGCGCCACTGAAGCTTTCTTT

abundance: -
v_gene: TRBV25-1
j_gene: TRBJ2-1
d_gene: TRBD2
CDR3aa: CASSDGRGFGNEQFF
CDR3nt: TGTGCCAGCAGTGATGGGAGGGGTTTTGGGAATGAGCAGTTCTTC

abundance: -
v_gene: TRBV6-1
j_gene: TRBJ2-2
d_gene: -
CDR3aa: CASSGQKNTGELFF
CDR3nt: TGTGCCAGCAGCGGACAGAAGAACACCGGGGAGCTGTTTTTT

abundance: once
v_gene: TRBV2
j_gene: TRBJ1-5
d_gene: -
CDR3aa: CASSLEYSNQPQHF
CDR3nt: TGTGCCAGCAGCCTCGAATATAGCAATCAGCCCCAGCATTTT

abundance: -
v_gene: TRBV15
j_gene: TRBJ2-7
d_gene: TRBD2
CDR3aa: CATSRGVGGSSYEQYF
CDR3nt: TGTGCCACCAGCAGAGGTGTGGGGGGGAGCTCCTACGAGCAGTACTTC

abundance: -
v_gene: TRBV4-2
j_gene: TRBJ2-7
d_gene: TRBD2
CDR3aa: CASSQRAGGGSYEQYF
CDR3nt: TGTGCCAGCAGCCAGCGGGCGGGGGGGGGCTCCTACGAGCAGTACTTC

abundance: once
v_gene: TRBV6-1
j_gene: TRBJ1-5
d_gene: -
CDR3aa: CASKRTVEGNQPQHF
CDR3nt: TGTGCCAGCAAAAGGACAGTTGAAGGCAATCAGCCCCAGCATTTT

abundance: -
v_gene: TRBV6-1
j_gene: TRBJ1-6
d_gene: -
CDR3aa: CASSEAAAVQYSPLHF
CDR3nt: TGTGCCAGCAGTGAAGCCGCGGCGGTACAGTATTCACCCCTCCACTTT

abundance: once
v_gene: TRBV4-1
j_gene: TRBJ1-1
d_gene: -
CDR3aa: CASSQDGDTEAFF
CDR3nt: TGCGCCAGCAGCCAAGACGGGGACACTGAAGCTTTCTTT

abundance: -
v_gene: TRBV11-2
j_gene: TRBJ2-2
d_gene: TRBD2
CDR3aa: CASGRDYGGELFF
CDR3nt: TGTGCCAGCGGTAGGGACTATGGCGGGGAGCTGTTTTTT

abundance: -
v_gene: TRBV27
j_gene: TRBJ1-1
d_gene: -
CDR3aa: CASSLFRENTEAFF
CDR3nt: TGTGCCAGCAGTCTCTTCAGGGAGAACACTGAAGCTTTCTTT

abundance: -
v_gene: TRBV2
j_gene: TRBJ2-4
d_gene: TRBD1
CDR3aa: CASRNRGPQDIQYF
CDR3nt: TGTGCCAGCAGGAACAGGGGGCCTCAAGACATTCAGTACTTC

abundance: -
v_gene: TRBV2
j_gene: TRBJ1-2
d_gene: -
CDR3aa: CASSVTVPYGYTF
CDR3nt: TGTGCCAGCAGCGTGACAGTTCCCTATGGCTACACCTTC

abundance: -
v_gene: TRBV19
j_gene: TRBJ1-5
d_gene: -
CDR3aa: CASSIRSSYSNQPQHF
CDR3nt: TGTGCCAGTAGTATTAGGTCCAGCTATAGCAATCAGCCCCAGCATTTT

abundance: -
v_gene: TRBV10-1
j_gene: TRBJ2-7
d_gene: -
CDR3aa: CASSSSRGGEQYF
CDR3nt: TGCGCCAGCAGTTCCTCCAGGGGGGGCGAGCAGTACTTC

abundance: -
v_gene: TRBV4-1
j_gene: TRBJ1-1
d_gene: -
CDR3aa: CASSQVPGRVEGGTEAFF
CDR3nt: TGCGCCAGCAGCCAAGTACCCGGCAGGGTAGAAGGAGGGACTGAAGCTTTCTTT

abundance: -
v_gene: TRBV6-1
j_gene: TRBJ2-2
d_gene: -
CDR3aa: CASVDRDLRAGELFF
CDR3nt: TGTGCCAGTGTGGATAGGGACCTACGGGCCGGGGAGCTGTTTTTT

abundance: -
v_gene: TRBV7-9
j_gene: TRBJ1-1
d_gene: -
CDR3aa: CASRPGNTEAFF
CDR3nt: TGTGCCAGCAGGCCGGGGAACACTGAAGCTTTCTTT

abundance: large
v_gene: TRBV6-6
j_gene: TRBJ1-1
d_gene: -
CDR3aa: CASSWRADSQAFF
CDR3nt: TGTGCCAGCAGTTGGAGGGCCGACAGCCAAGCTTTCTTT